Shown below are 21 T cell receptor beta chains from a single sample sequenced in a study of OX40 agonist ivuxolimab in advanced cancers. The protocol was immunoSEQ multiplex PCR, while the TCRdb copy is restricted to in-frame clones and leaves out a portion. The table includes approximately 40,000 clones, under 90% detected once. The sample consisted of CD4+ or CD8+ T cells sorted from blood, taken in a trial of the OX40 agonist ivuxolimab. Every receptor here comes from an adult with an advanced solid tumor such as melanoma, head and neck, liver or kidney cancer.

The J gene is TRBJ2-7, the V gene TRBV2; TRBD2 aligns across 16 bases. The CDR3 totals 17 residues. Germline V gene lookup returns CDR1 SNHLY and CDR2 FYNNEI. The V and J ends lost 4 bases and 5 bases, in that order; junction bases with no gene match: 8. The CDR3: CASSGFGTSGRANEQYF. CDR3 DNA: TGTGCCAGCAGTGGGTTTGGGACTAGCGGGAGGGCCAACGAGCAGTACTTC.

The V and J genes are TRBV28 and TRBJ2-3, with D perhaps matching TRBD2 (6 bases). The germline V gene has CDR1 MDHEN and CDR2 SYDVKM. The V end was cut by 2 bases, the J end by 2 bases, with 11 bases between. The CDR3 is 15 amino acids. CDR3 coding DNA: TGTGCCAGCAGTTTAGCTAGCGACTCCACAGATACGCAGTATTTT. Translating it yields CASSLASDSTDTQYF.

This CDR3 is CASSFSGGETQYF. In nucleotides, the CDR3 is TGTGCCAGCAGCTTCAGTGGAGGGGAGACCCAGTACTTC. The chain links TRBV7-9 to TRBJ2-5, with D perhaps TRBD2 (6 bases). The CDR3 has 13 amino acids. Trimming took off 3 bases at V and 5 bases at J, with 10 bases between the two ends. CDR1 and CDR2 (germline): SEHNR, FQNEAQ (reference sequence).

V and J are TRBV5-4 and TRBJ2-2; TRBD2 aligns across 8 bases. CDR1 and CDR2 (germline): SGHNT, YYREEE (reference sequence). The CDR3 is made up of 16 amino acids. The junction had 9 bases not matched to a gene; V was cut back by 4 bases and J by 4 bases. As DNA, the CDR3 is TGTGCCAGCAGCCTACCCGGGAGGGGATCCACCGGGGAGCTGTTTTTT. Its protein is CASSLPGRGSTGELFF. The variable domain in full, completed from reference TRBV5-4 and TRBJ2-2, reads ETGVTQSPTHLIKTRGQQVTLRCSSQSGHNTVSWYQQALGQGPQFIFQYYREEENGRGNFPPRFSGLQFPNYSSELNVNALELDDSALYLCASSLPGRGSTGELFFGEGSRLTVL.

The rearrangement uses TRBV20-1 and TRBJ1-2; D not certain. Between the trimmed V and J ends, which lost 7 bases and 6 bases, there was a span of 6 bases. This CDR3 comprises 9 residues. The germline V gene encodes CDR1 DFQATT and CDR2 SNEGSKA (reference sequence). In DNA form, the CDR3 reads TGCAGTGTACCTAATGGCTACACCTTC. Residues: CSVPNGYTF.

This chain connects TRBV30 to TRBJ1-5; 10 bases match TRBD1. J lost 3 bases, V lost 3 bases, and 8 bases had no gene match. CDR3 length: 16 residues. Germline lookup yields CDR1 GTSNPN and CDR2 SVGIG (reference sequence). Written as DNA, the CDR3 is TGTGCCTGGAGGGGACCGGGACAGGGGCTCAATCAGCCCCAGCATTTT. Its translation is CAWRGPGQGLNQPQHF. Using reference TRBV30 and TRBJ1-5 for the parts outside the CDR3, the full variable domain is SQTIHQWPATLVQPVGSPLSLECTVEGTSNPNLYWYRQAAGRGLQLLFYSVGIGQISSEVPQNLSASRPQDRQFILSSKKLLLSDSGFYLCAWRGPGQGLNQPQHFGDGTRLSIL.

CDR3 nucleotide sequence: TGTGCCAGCAGAAGGACAGTAACCGGGGAGCTGTTTTTT. Its protein is CASRRTVTGELFF. The V call is TRBV2, the J call TRBJ2-2; D might be TRBD1 (6 bases). V was trimmed by 6 bases and J by 5 bases, leaving 10 bases between them. The CDR3 consists of 13 residues. Germline-derived CDR1 and CDR2 are SNHLY and FYNNEI.

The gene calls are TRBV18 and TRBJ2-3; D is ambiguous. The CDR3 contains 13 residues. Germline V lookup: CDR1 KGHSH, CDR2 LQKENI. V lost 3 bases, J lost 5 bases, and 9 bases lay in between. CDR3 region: CASSPGLGDTQYF. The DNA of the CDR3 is TGTGCCAGCTCACCGGGCCTGGGAGATACGCAGTATTTT.

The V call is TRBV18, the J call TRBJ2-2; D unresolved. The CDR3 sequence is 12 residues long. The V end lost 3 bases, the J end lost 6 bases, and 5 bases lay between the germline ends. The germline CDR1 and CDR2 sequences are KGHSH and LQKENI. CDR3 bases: TGTGCCAGCTCACCGGTATCCGGGGAGCTGTTTTTT. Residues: CASSPVSGELFF.

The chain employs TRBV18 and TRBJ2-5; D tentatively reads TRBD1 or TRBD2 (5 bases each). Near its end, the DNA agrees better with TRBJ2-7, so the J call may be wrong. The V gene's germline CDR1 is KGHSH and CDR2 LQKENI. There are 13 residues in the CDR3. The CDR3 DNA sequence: TGTGCCAGCTCAACCGGGACGAGCAACGAGCAGTACTTC. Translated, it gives CASSTGTSNEQYF.

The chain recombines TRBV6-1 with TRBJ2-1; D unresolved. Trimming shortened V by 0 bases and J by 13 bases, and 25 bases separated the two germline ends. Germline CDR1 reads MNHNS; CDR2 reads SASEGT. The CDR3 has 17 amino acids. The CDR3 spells CASSEATWRSRPADQFF. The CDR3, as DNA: TGTGCCAGCAGTGAAGCGACGTGGCGGTCCCGCCCAGCCGATCAGTTCTTC.

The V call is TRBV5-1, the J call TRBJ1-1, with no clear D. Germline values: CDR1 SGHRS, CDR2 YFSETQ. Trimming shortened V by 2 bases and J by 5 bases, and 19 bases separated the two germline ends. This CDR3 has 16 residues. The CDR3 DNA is TGCGCCAGCAGCTTTGAAAAGAGACACCCCGGTACTGAAGCTTTCTTT. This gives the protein CASSFEKRHPGTEAFF.

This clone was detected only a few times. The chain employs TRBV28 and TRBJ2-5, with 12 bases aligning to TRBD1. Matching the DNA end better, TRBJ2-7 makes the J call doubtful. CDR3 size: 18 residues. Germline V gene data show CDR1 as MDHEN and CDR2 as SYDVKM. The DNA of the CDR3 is TGTGCCAGCAGTTTATGGTCGACGGGACAGGGGGCGGCCTACGAGCAGTACTTC. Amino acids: CASSLWSTGQGAAYEQYF.

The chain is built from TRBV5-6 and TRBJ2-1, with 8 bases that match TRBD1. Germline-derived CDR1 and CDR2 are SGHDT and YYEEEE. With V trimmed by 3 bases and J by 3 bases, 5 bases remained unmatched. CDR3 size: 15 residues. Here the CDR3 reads CASSSSGTGYNEQFF. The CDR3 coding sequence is TGTGCCAGCAGCTCTTCCGGGACAGGCTACAATGAGCAGTTCTTC.

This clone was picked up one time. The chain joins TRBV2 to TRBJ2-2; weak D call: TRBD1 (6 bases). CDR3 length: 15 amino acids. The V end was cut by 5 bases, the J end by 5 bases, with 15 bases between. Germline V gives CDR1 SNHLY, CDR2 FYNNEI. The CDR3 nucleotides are TGTGCCAGCAGTTGGACAGTGGGCAAGACCGGGGAGCTGTTTTTT. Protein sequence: CASSWTVGKTGELFF.

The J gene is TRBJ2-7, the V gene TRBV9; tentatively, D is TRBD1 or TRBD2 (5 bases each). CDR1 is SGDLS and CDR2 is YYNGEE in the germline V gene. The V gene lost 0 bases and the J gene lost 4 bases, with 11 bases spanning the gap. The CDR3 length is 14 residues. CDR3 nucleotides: TGTGCCAGCAGCGTAGGAAGTGAGGGGTACGAGCAGTACTTC. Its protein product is CASSVGSEGYEQYF.

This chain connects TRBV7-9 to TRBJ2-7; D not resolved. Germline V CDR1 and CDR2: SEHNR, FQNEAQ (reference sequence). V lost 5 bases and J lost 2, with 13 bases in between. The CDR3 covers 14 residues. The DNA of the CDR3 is TGTGCCAGCAGCCCAAACTTTCCGCCCTACGAGCAGTACTTC. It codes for CASSPNFPPYEQYF.

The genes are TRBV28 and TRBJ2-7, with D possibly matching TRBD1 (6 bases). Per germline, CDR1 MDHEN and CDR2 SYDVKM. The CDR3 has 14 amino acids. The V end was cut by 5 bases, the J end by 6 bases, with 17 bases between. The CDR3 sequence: CASSRQGWSGEQYF. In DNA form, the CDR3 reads TGTGCCAGCAGTCGTCAGGGGTGGTCGGGCGAGCAGTACTTC.

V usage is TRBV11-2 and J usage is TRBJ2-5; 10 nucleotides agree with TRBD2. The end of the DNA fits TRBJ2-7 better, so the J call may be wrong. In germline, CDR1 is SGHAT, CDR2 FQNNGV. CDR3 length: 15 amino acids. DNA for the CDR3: TGTGCCAGCAGGCCTAGCGGGAGCGCATCCTACGAGCAGTACTTC. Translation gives CASRPSGSASYEQYF.

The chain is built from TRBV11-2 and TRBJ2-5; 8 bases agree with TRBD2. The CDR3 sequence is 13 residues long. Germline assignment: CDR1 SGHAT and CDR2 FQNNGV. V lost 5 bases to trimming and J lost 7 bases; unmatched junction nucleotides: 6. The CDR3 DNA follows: TGTGCCAGCAGCGCCGGACTAGCCGGGACCCAGTACTTC. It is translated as CASSAGLAGTQYF.

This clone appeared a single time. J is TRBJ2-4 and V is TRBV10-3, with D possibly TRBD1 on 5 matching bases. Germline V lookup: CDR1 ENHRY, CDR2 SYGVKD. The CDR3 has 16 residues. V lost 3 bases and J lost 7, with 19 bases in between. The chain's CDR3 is CAISDSLGQGGNIQYF. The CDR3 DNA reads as TGTGCCATCAGTGATTCCCTCGGGCAGGGTGGGAACATTCAGTACTTC.